A selection of T cell receptor beta chains follows, all from one sample in a study of T-cell memory formation after mild COVID-19. TCRdb re-called the 5' RACE reads through MiXCR, storing one row per CDR3 protein. The data show about half a million distinct CDR3 sequences, approximately 18% seen once. The sample taken for sequencing was PBMCs or a T cell subset sorted from them (not recorded which). The receptors here all came from an adult woman who had mild COVID-19 (a few samples of this study predate the infection). Cell type and time point are not known. CDR3s leave out the opening cysteine and the closing phenylalanine or tryptophan. D genes are given only for firm matches.

V gene: TRBV27; D gene: -; J gene: TRBJ1-5; CDR3 protein: ASSGEGSQPQH
V gene: TRBV3-1; D gene: -; J gene: TRBJ2-1; CDR3 protein: ASSQASQPYNEQF
V gene: TRBV6-6; D gene: -; J gene: TRBJ1-1; CDR3 protein: ASSYYHGGRNTEAF
V gene: TRBV3-1; D gene: -; J gene: TRBJ1-6; CDR3 protein: ASSQGRGNSPLH
V gene: TRBV12-3/TRBV12-4; D gene: -; J gene: TRBJ2-5; CDR3 protein: ASRGGQRSTQY
V gene: TRBV29-1; D gene: TRBD1; J gene: TRBJ2-7; CDR3 protein: SVVGWGQNYEQY
V gene: TRBV18; D gene: -; J gene: TRBJ2-3; CDR3 protein: ASSDYADTKY
V gene: TRBV20-1; D gene: TRBD2; J gene: TRBJ2-1; CDR3 protein: SARSGTSGVYEQF
V gene: TRBV7-2; D gene: -; J gene: TRBJ2-7; CDR3 protein: ASSLDLSGDEPHYEQY
V gene: TRBV7-9; D gene: TRBD1; J gene: TRBJ2-1; CDR3 protein: ASSSTGGVYNEQF
V gene: TRBV14; D gene: -; J gene: TRBJ2-7; CDR3 protein: ASSQDRFEQY